This T cell receptor beta chain was sequenced during a study of OX40 agonist ivuxolimab in advanced cancers. Study at large: An agonistic anti-OX40 (CD134) antibody, ivuxolimab, was used to treat the patients. Partial responses were achieved by three patients, one with hepatocellular carcinoma and two with cutaneous melanoma. Findings of the study overall: The investigators did not determine what antigen specificity the expanded peripheral T cells had.

The assay was immunoSEQ multiplex PCR, and TCRdb's table has in-frame clones only and misses some. Found here are tens of thousands of clones, around 87% of them singletons; the top ten hold less than 1%. Turning to this clone: Its antigen is still unknown.

The sequenced sample was CD4+ or CD8+ T cells sorted from blood, obtained in a trial of the OX40 agonist ivuxolimab. The source is an adult with an advanced solid tumor such as melanoma, head and neck, liver or kidney cancer.

The DNA for the CDR3 is TGTGCCAGCAGCTTGGCGGGGGCTGGAAACACTGAAGCTTTCTTT. This translates into CASSLAGAGNTEAFF. The chain combines TRBV5-6 with TRBJ1-1; tentative D call: TRBD1 (6 bases). The V end was cut by 0 bases, the J end by 2 bases, with 11 bases between. Germline CDR1 SGHDT, CDR2 YYEEEE. This CDR3 has 15 amino acids.